This TCR beta chain was profiled in a study of blood T cell repertoires in COVID-19. Study as a whole: The United States, Italy and Spain were the sources of the acute and convalescent COVID-19 samples. From T cells, B-cell-depleted T cells, or PBMCs came the material, which was cDNA or gDNA.

In the original analysis: Reference gene primers were amplified, and this amplification served to estimate nucleated cell counts. Some clones are missing from TCRdb's copy, which holds only in-frame ones; the method was immunoSEQ multiplex PCR. V and J calls and clone size follow that table, whereas D and trimming were derived from the DNA. The data show about 98,000 clones, more than 65% seen once. The CDR3 is made up of 15 amino acids. Per the germline V gene, CDR1 is SQVTM and CDR2 is ANQGSEA. Trimming at V came to 3 bases and at J to 6 bases, leaving 11 bases not matched to a gene. The chain links TRBV29-1 to TRBJ2-1, with TRBD1 identical over 7 bases. The receptor comes from an elderly woman with acute or convalescent COVID-19. Material: peripheral blood. DNA for the CDR3: TGCAGCGTTGATCCCGGACAGGCCTGGGGCAATGAGCAGTTCTTC. Its translation is CSVDPGQAWGNEQFF.